This TCR beta chain was documented in a study of T-cell memory formation after mild COVID-19 (TCRdb year 2021). About the investigation overall: Most TCR sequence clusters were specific to one of the two donors. Longitudinal TCRalpha and TCRbeta repertoire sequencing tracked T-cell clones expanding and contracting after mild COVID-19 in two donors. The cohort was made up of two young adult volunteers, one female and one male, who were previously healthy.

The germline V gene (reference sequence) sets CDR1 to SEHNR and CDR2 to FQNEAQ. V drops 6 bases and J drops 6 bases, leaving 6 bases in between. The CDR3 starts with the cysteine, ends with the phenylalanine, and has 11 residues. Only the CDR3 DNA is retained, 33 bases long and in frame from the first base. Note on this clonotype: Which antigen it targets is not known. The input lacks base qualities; no much larger clone sits a single base away.

Reads for this sample came from an Illumina NovaSeq 6000. cDNA libraries for TCRalpha and TCRbeta were prepared by 5'RACE using constant-segment primers, with sample barcodes and unique molecular identifiers added. RNA was extracted from every sample with Trizol reagent. The libraries were amplified in two PCR steps, and the second step added a second sample barcode and Illumina TruSeq adapters. Sequencing of the libraries was done on an Illumina NovaSeq, producing 2 x 150 bp paired-end reads. From the authors' description of their analysis: The reads were demultiplexed and collapsed into UMI-guided consensus sequences using migec v1.2.7. Using mixcr v2.1.11, UMI consensuses were aligned to TRA and TRB V and J templates and then assembled into clonotypes. A clonotype was counted as expanded or contracted only when both edgeR and NoisET called the clonotype significant, with the noise models trained on biological replicates. For edgeR calls, the cutoffs were a false discovery rate-adjusted p below 0.01 and a log2 fold-change threshold of 1. As an exploratory analysis of dynamics, PCA with hierarchical clustering was applied to max-normalized trajectories of the 1000 most abundant clonotypes. Separately sequenced CD4+ and CD8+ repertoires were used to assign a CD4 or CD8 phenotype to each responding clone. TCRdb passed the public sequencing reads through fastp at Q25 and MiXCR, retaining productive beta sequences. Every CDR3 protein is listed once, alongside the most common genes and DNA of its rows. The V and J calls here are based on TCRdb, not the publication. This sample holds hundreds of thousands of distinct CDR3 sequences; about a sixth were observed only once. In total, the top ten clones hold 20% to 25% of the sample.

Study-level results and caveats: Contracting CD4+ clones appeared mostly in the CM and EM memory subsets, whereas CD8+ clones were enriched in EMRA. The study covered only a couple of mild cases, and larger cohorts including severe cases with pre-infection samples were considered necessary. Some responding clones were found in pre-infection memory, which suggests that pre-existing cross-reactive memory T cells took part in the SARS-CoV-2 response. From day 15 to 85, contracting clones showed balanced CD4/CD8 phenotypes, whereas a second wave of clones that expanded from day 15 to 37 leaned towards CD4+. Whether the second-wave clones peaking on day 37 were SARS-CoV-2 specific was not confirmed.

PBMCs were isolated by Ficoll-Paque density gradient centrifugation. This receptor was obtained from a man aged 18 to 29 who had mild COVID-19 (a few samples of this study predate the infection). The sample titles of this study are shuffled in the database, so cell type and time point are left out; the donor was told from shared clones. This receptor chain uses TRBV7-9 and TRBJ1-3, with the D gene not confidently named. The sequenced material came from PBMCs or a T cell subset sorted from them (not recorded which). For the CDR3, the sequence is CASRASNTIYF. The nucleotide sequence reads as follows: TGTGCCAGCAGGGCGTCAAACACCATATATTTT.